This T cell receptor (beta chain) was recorded in a study of blood T cell repertoires in COVID-19. The overall study: Samples taken during acute and convalescent COVID-19 were collected in the United States, Italy and Spain. In each case, the material was cDNA or gDNA derived from T cells, B-cell-depleted T cells, or PBMCs.

In the source study's methods: The authors estimated nucleated cell counts from reference gene primer amplification. Sequencing was performed with immunoSEQ multiplex PCR; in TCRdb, only in-frame clones are kept and a portion is missing. That table supplies the V and J calls and clone size; D and trimming were determined from the DNA. The sample includes 80,000 to 100,000 clones, 87% of them seen just once. The sequence was collected from a woman aged 50 to 60 with active or convalescent COVID-19. Sequenced input: peripheral blood.

In DNA form, the CDR3 reads TGTGCCAGCAGTTACTCGATCCGGGGGGCTGGGAGTTACACCTTC. Translated: CASSYSIRGAGSYTF. The chain carries TRBV6-5 and TRBJ1-2, with a possible D match to TRBD1 (6 bases). The V end was cut by 0 bases, the J end by 11 bases, with 19 bases between. The CDR3 has 15 amino acids. Germline V gene data show CDR1 as MNHEY and CDR2 as SVGAGI.